Reported below is one T cell receptor beta chain. Its antigen is currently not known. Within one base of it there is no much larger clone, and no base qualities were kept. These data come from a study of identifying expanded T cells in peripheral blood (dated by TCRdb to about 2019). Background on the whole study: Four technical replicates, made by sequencing separate aliquots from the same pool of genomic DNA, were compared pairwise.

During the collection period, no immune events, such as infections, were documented for the healthy donors. Time-dependent variance in a beta-binomial model of T-cell clone differential abundance was calibrated using healthy-donor blood repertoires as a training cohort. The training cohort was composed of around ten healthy donors, 3 female and 7 male. Donor ages ranged from 29 to 64 years, with an average of about 41 years. Whole blood was collected from each healthy donor at three time points spaced two to three weeks apart and obtained from a commercial supplier. For immunosequencing, genomic DNA was extracted from unsorted whole blood. Beyond this particular receptor, the publication reports: Approximately 1.1 differentially abundant clones were flagged by the binomial model between technical replicates, whereas about 16 and 20 were flagged over around two weeks and four weeks, respectively. Across all healthy-donor time intervals, the beta-binomial model significantly cut both the number of clones called differentially abundant and the false-positive rate. The authors expected that biological variance in healthy repertoires might rise further over much longer intervals, such as months to years. Across all healthy donors, variance in clone template counts between two-week samples was found to increase significantly with total template count.

From the germline V gene, CDR1 is KGHSH and CDR2 is LQKENI. CDR3 length: 13 amino acids, cysteine to phenylalanine. Only the CDR3 DNA stays, 39 bases, in frame from base 1. Trimming accounts for 7 bases at V and 3 bases at J, while the number of junction bases matched to no gene is 4. TCRbeta CDR3 regions were profiled by bias-controlled multiplex PCR amplification of genomic DNA with the immunoSEQ Assay. The paper's data handling went like this. The absolute abundance of each unique TCRbeta CDR3 region was quantified after sequences were collapsed and filtered. Differential abundance was tested with a binomial (Fisher-equivalent) model and with a beta-binomial model adding time-dependent variance fitted from healthy donors. Clones with fewer than 5 combined templates were removed, and differential abundance was called for clones with a Benjamini-Hochberg FDR below 0.01. Beta-binomial variance was modeled as a function of total template count across the two samples using the form v = (b*log(k)+a)^2. Entries here come from immuneACCESS through TCRdb and include only in-frame sequences with V and J called. Some clones fail to appear in such tables; in the studies checked, an unresolved V gene covers under half of the shortfall, and the cause of the remainder is unknown. Clone size and V and J calls were adopted from that table, with D and trimming inferred from the DNA. The sample table records tens of thousands of clones; roughly 90% of these occur just once. 2.8% of the sample comes from the top ten.

The TCR was taken from a person aged 18-70 years in good health. The sequence joins TRBV18 to TRBJ2-3; 7 junctional bases match TRBD1. Sequences were obtained from blood. Read as DNA, the sequence is TGTGCCAGCTTCCGGGACAGTACAGATACGCAGTATTTT. Translated, this gives CASFRDSTDTQYF.